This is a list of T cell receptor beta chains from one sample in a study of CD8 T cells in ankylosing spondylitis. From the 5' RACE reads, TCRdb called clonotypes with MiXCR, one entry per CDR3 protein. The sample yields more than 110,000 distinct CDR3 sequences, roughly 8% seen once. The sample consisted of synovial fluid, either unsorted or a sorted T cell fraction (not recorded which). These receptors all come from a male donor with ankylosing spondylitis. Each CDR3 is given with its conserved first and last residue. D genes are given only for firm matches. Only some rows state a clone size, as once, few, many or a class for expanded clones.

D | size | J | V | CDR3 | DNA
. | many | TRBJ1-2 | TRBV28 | CASSLGGGTFIKSGGYTF | TGTGCCAGCAGCCTCGGGGGCGGGACATTTATAAAGAGTGGTGGCTACACCTTC
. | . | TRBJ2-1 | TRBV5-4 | CASSWPLGYNEQFF | TGTGCCAGCAGCTGGCCCCTAGGATACAATGAGCAGTTCTTC
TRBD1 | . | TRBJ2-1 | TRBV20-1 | CSAIRDRVDEQFF | TGCAGTGCTATAAGGGACAGGGTCGATGAGCAGTTCTTC
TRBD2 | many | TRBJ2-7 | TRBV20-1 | CSARLAGGRGNYEQYF | TGCAGTGCTAGACTAGCGGGGGGCCGCGGTAACTACGAGCAGTACTTC
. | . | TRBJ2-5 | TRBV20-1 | CSAISPGHLQETQYF | TGCAGTGCTATATCACCGGGACATCTACAAGAGACCCAGTACTTC
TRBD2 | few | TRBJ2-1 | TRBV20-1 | CSASHPGTSGRWYNEQFF | TGCAGTGCTAGCCACCCCGGGACTAGCGGGAGGTGGTACAATGAGCAGTTCTTC
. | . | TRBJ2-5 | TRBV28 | CATYPTGRETQYF | TGTGCCACCTACCCGACAGGACGCGAGACCCAGTACTTC
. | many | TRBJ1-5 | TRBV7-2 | CASSVKNSNQPQHF | TGTGCCAGCAGCGTAAAAAATAGCAATCAGCCCCAGCATTTT
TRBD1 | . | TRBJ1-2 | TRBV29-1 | CSVTGTGSYGYGYTF | TGCAGCGTTACCGGGACAGGGAGTTATGGCTATGGCTACACCTTC
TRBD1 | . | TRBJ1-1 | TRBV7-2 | CASTETGWDTEAFF | TGTGCCAGCACCGAGACAGGGTGGGACACTGAAGCTTTCTTT
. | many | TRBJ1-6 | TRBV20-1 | CSAPELRDPFNSPLHF | TGCAGTGCTCCAGAGCTCAGGGACCCTTTTAATTCACCCCTCCACTTT
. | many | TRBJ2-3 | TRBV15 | CATSSPGGGGGHGTDTQYF | TGTGCCACCAGCAGCCCCGGGGGAGGTGGAGGTCATGGCACAGATACGCAGTATTTT
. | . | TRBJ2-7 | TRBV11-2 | CASSLGLLSAEQYF | TGTGCCAGCAGCTTGGGACTCCTTAGTGCCGAGCAGTACTTC
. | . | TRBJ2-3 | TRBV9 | CASSVGHTDTQYF | TGTGCCAGCAGCGTAGGCCACACAGATACGCAGTATTTT
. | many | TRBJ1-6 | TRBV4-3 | CASSQAGGPRDSPLHF | TGCGCCAGCAGCCAAGCGGGAGGACCTCGAGATTCACCCCTCCACTTT
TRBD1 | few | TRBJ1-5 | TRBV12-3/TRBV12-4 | CASSYYRGLSNQPQHF | TGTGCCAGCAGTTATTACAGGGGCCTTAGCAATCAGCCCCAGCATTTT
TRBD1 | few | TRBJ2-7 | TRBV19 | CASSLGLVGTGGREQYF | TGTGCCAGTAGTCTCGGGCTAGTTGGGACAGGGGGAAGAGAGCAGTACTTC
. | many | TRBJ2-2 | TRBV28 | CASSSSRFNTGELFF | TGTGCCAGCAGTTCCAGTCGCTTTAACACCGGGGAGCTGTTTTTT
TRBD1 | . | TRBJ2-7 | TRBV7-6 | CASSLTGTGLSEQYF | TGTGCCAGCAGCTTGACCGGGACAGGGCTCTCCGAGCAGTACTTC
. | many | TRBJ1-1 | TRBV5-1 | CASSSAWGGYTEAFF | TGCGCCAGCAGCTCTGCATGGGGGGGATACACTGAAGCTTTCTTT
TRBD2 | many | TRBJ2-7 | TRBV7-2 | CASSLTSGGYEQYF | TGTGCCAGCAGCTTGACTAGCGGGGGCTACGAGCAGTACTTC
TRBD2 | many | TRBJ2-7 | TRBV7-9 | CASSLSGTSYEQYF | TGTGCCAGCAGCTTGAGCGGGACGTCCTACGAGCAGTACTTC
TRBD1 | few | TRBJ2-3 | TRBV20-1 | CSAGTGFYAQYF | TGCAGTGCCGGGACAGGGTTTTACGCGCAGTATTTT
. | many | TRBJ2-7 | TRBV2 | CASSEIGTYEQYF | TGTGCCAGCAGTGAAATTGGCACCTACGAGCAGTACTTC
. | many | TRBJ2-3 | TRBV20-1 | CSASGTPEEDTQYF | TGCAGTGCTAGTGGGACTCCGGAGGAAGATACGCAGTATTTT
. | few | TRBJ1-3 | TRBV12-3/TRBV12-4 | CASSFIGTDLSGNTIYF | TGTGCCAGCAGCTTTATTGGGACCGACCTTTCTGGAAACACCATATATTTT
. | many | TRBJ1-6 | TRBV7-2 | CASSPDSLYNSPLHF | TGTGCCAGCAGCCCCGACAGTCTTTATAATTCACCCCTCCACTTT